A single TCR beta chain is shown here with its context. The target antigen is unknown. The same CDR3 also results from other DNA sequences found in this sample. The CDR3 spans 11 residues. V was shortened by 6 bases and J by 2 bases, with 3 bases between the two germline ends. The source of the sample is a study of T cell responses to AZD1222 COVID-19 vaccine. Data came from immunoSEQ multiplex PCR; TCRdb stores just in-frame clones and leaves some out. Seen here are some 150,000 clones, approximately 90% observed once, and the top ten hold approximately 1.5%. Study outcomes and limitations: Close to half of spike-specific TCRs reportedly recognize unmutated variant regions. Repertoire sampling happened only post peak T cell response. Baseline seropositivity characterized only six AZD1222 recipients. The donors showed a predominance of white British ancestry and of females, with possible underestimation of clonal diversity.

The specimen comprised peripheral blood, sampled 28 days after the second AZD1222 dose. The chain couples TRBV12-3 or TRBV12-4 to TRBJ2-3; the D is unclear. The sequence was obtained from an adult who received the AZD1222 COVID-19 vaccine. CDR3 loop: CASSITDTQYF. CDR3 bases: TGTGCCAGCAGCATCACAGATACGCAGTATTTT.